The present entry profiles one T cell receptor (beta chain) with its context. Its specificity is not known. This entry belongs to a study of T cell responses to AZD1222 COVID-19 vaccine. Study-level background: Pooling covered second doses at about 4 or about 12 weeks. General study points: The breadth and depth of Spike-specific TCRs increased once two AZD1222 doses had been given. Females outnumbered males among donors, who were mostly white British; clonal diversity was possibly underestimated. At baseline, seropositivity was found in only a handful of AZD1222 recipients.

This CDR3 comprises 12 residues. Here immunoSEQ multiplex PCR was the method, and the copy in TCRdb shows in-frame clones only, minus some. The sample includes about 97,000 clones, roughly 84% of them seen just once. The chain couples TRBV21-1 to TRBJ1-6. TRBV21-1 is deemed a pseudogene. Sequencing used peripheral blood, obtained on day 0 of AZD1222 vaccination. This sequence originates from an adult in good health. The CDR3 DNA follows: TGTGCCCAGGGTGGGGGGGGTTCACCCCTCCACTTT. Residues: CAQGGGGSPLHF.